The 30 T cell receptor beta chains reported below all come from one sample, sequenced in a study of blood T cell repertoires in COVID-19. The method was immunoSEQ multiplex PCR; TCRdb's version includes in-frame clones alone and lacks a portion of them. The profile covers under 40,000 clones, with more than 75% appearing a single time and 10% taken by the ten largest. Input material: peripheral blood. These TCRs come from a man at least 80 years old with active COVID-19.

This chain links TRBV18 with TRBJ1-1; D not resolved. Trimming cost V 2 bases and J 4 bases, with 11 bases left between them. CDR3 size: 14 residues. Germline CDR1 is KGHSH and CDR2 is LQKENI. The CDR3 spells CASSPSITGTEAFF. The CDR3 DNA follows: TGTGCCAGCTCACCATCTATAACCGGCACTGAAGCTTTCTTT.

The rearrangement joins TRBV30 to TRBJ2-7; a weak D match, TRBD1 (6 bases). Germline-derived CDR1 and CDR2 are GTSNPN and SVGIG (reference sequence). The CDR3 has 12 residues. V was pared by 4 bases and J by 5 bases, with 12 bases between. CDR3 residues: CAWNTGSHEQYF. The CDR3 DNA follows: TGTGCCTGGAATACAGGGAGTCACGAGCAGTACTTC. Full variable domain (outside the CDR3, taken from reference TRBV30 and TRBJ2-7): SQTIHQWPATLVQPVGSPLSLECTVEGTSNPNLYWYRQAAGRGLQLLFYSVGIGQISSEVPQNLSASRPQDRQFILSSKKLLLSDSGFYLCAWNTGSHEQYFGPGTRLTVT.

The chain employs TRBV5-4 and TRBJ2-2, with D possibly matching TRBD2 (7 bases). The CDR3 covers 17 residues. Trimming took off 3 bases at V and 3 bases at J, with 18 bases between the two ends. Germline CDR1 SGHNT, CDR2 YYREEE (reference sequence). This CDR3 reads CASSSPTGGRDTGELFF. DNA of the CDR3: TGTGCCAGCAGCTCCCCGACCGGGGGGCGAGACACCGGGGAGCTGTTTTTT.

J is TRBJ2-1 and V is TRBV18; no definite D call. The germline gives CDR1 KGHSH, CDR2 LQKENI. The CDR3 consists of 13 residues. V was shortened by 3 bases and J by 7 bases, with 10 bases between the two germline ends. The DNA for the CDR3 is TGTGCCAGCTCACCTACACACGGGAATGAGCAGTTCTTC. This encodes CASSPTHGNEQFF.

V gene TRBV11-2 combines with J gene TRBJ2-7; possible D gene TRBD2, 5 bases. The germline V gene has CDR1 SGHAT and CDR2 FQNNGV. The germline V and J ends were trimmed by 4 bases and 0 bases, with 13 bases remaining between them. The CDR3 totals 15 residues. The chain's CDR3 is CASSSNSVYSYEQYF. The CDR3 nucleotides read TGTGCCAGCAGCTCTAATAGCGTGTACTCCTACGAGCAGTACTTC.

The chain recombines TRBV7-2 with TRBJ2-1; 11 bases map to TRBD2. The CDR3 runs to 15 residues. The ends lost 2 bases at V and 7 bases at J; junction bases unmatched: 4. CDR1 SGHTA and CDR2 FQGNSA come from the germline V gene. The CDR3 protein is CASSLTSGSGNEQFF. CDR3 nucleotide sequence: TGTGCCAGCAGCTTAACTAGCGGGAGTGGAAATGAGCAGTTCTTC.

This chain connects TRBV28 to TRBJ1-1, with D unclear. The CDR3 sequence is 13 residues long. Germline-derived CDR1 and CDR2 are MDHEN and SYDVKM. V was trimmed by 5 bases and J by 6 bases, leaving 13 bases between them. The CDR3 sequence: CASSLTRRSEAFF. CDR3 DNA sequence: TGTGCCAGCAGTCTCACGAGGAGGTCTGAAGCTTTCTTT.

This clone showed up just a few times. The V call is TRBV24-1, the J call TRBJ1-5; no firm D call. This CDR3 has 14 amino acids. The germline CDR1 and CDR2 sequences are KGHDR and SFDVKD. The V and J ends lost 2 bases and 6 bases respectively, with 10 bases between them. The DNA for the CDR3 is TGTGCCACCAGTGATTCCCGGGGAAGTCAGCCCCAGCATTTT. Translated: CATSDSRGSQPQHF.

This clone appeared a few times. This sequence joins TRBV29-1 and TRBJ2-3; D perhaps matches TRBD2 (5 bases). In germline, CDR1 is SQVTM, CDR2 ANQGSEA. V shed 7 bases and J shed 2 bases, with 16 bases lying between them. CDR3 length equals 14 residues. The CDR3 coding sequence is TGCAGCGGCCTGACAAAGACTAACACAGATACGCAGTATTTT. It translates to CSGLTKTNTDTQYF.

The rearrangement links TRBV9 to TRBJ1-5, with a possible D match to TRBD1 (6 bases). Trimming stripped 2 bases from V and 3 bases from J, with 12 bases between. The CDR3 covers 15 residues. CDR1 and CDR2 (germline): SGDLS, YYNGEE. The CDR3 nucleotides read TGTGCCAGCAGCGTGGACGGGACACTCAATCAGCCCCAGCATTTT. It specifies CASSVDGTLNQPQHF.

This clone appeared a single time. The CDR3: CATSTGHPTDTQYF. As DNA, the CDR3 is TGTGCCACCAGCACCGGACACCCCACAGATACGCAGTATTTT. V gene TRBV24-1 combines with J gene TRBJ2-3; D might be TRBD1 (5 bases). The germline V and J ends were trimmed by 7 bases and 2 bases, with 12 bases remaining between them. The CDR3 covers 14 residues. Germline loops: CDR1 KGHDR, CDR2 SFDVKD.

V gene TRBV11-2 combines with J gene TRBJ2-3, with TRBD2 matching over 9 bases. Germline assignment: CDR1 SGHAT and CDR2 FQNNGV. J gave up 0 bases and V 2 bases, and 9 bases lay outside the gene matches. The CDR3 runs to 18 residues. The CDR3 region has the DNA TGTGCCAGCAGCTTAACGGCTAGCGGGACCTCTAGCACAGATACGCAGTATTTT. It is translated as CASSLTASGTSSTDTQYF. The full variable domain, rest sourced from reference TRBV11-2 and TRBJ2-3, is EAGVAQSPRYKIIEKRQSVAFWCNPISGHATLYWYQQILGQGPKLLIQFQNNGVVDDSQLPKDRFSAERLKGVDSTLKIQPAKLEDSAVYLCASSLTASGTSSTDTQYFGPGTRLTVL.

The rearrangement joins TRBV5-1 to TRBJ1-4; tentatively, D is TRBD1 (5 bases). The V gene's germline CDR1 is SGHRS and CDR2 YFSETQ. The CDR3 has 15 amino acids. V lost 3 bases to trimming and J lost 2 bases, with 11 bases between them. CDR3 DNA sequence: TGCGCCAGCAGCTCTGCCGGGACTACTAATGAAAAACTGTTTTTT. It codes for CASSSAGTTNEKLFF.

This clone turned up a few times. This rearrangement joins TRBV3-1 (or the pseudogene TRBV3-2) to TRBJ2-1, with 12 bases lining up with TRBD2. Trimming cost V 4 bases and J 4 bases; bases outside gene matches: 8. This CDR3 has 17 residues. CDR1 is LGHDT and CDR2 is YNNKEL in the germline V gene (reference sequence). CDR3 DNA sequence: TGTGCCAGCAGCCGGGCAACTAGCGGGGGGACTTACAATGAGCAGTTCTTC. Translated, it gives CASSRATSGGTYNEQFF.

J is TRBJ2-3 and V is TRBV7-9; TRBD1 matches 8 bases. Trimming cost V 3 bases and J 5 bases; bases outside gene matches: 4. CDR3 length: 14 residues. CDR1 and CDR2 (germline): SEHNR, FQNEAQ (reference sequence). This CDR3 reads CASSLAGGIDTQYF. The CDR3 region has the DNA TGTGCCAGCAGCTTGGCAGGGGGCATAGATACGCAGTATTTT.

CDR3 DNA sequence: TGTGCCAGCAGCTTGAATGGAGCGGGAGAGGGCACAGATACGCAGTATTTT. Amino acid sequence: CASSLNGAGEGTDTQYF. The chain is built from TRBV3-1 (or the pseudogene TRBV3-2) and TRBJ2-3, with TRBD2 identical over 8 bases. Per the germline V gene, CDR1 is LGHDT and CDR2 is YNNKEL (reference sequence). The CDR3 contains 17 residues. V lost 5 bases to trimming and J lost 1 base; unmatched junction nucleotides: 11.

V is TRBV7-2 and J is TRBJ1-3, with 9 bases matching TRBD1. CDR3 length equals 15 residues. The V and J ends lost 4 bases and 7 bases, in that order; junction bases with no gene match: 8. CDR1 and CDR2 from the germline V gene are SGHTA and FQGNSA. The CDR3 spells CASSSPRGQGNTIYF. The CDR3 nucleotides read TGTGCCAGCAGCTCCCCTAGAGGACAGGGGAACACCATATATTTT.

The V and J genes are TRBV5-1 and TRBJ1-1, with 7 bases fitting TRBD1. The length of the CDR3 is 15 residues. The germline V gene encodes CDR1 SGHRS and CDR2 YFSETQ. V was pared by 0 bases and J by 6 bases, with 8 bases of the junction left unmatched. The DNA of the CDR3 is TGCGCCAGCAGCTTGGAGGTACAGGGGTGGCCTGAAGCTTTCTTT. Its translation: CASSLEVQGWPEAFF. The variable domain in full, completed from reference TRBV5-1 and TRBJ1-1, reads KAGVTQTPRYLIKTRGQQVTLSCSPISGHRSVSWYQQTPGQGLQFLFEYFSETQRNKGNFPGRFSGRQFSNSRSEMNVSTLELGDSALYLCASSLEVQGWPEAFFGQGTRLTVV.

The chain combines TRBV5-4 with TRBJ2-7, with 8 positions matching TRBD2. J lost 0 bases, V lost 4 bases, and 6 bases had no gene match. The CDR3 spans 15 residues. Looked up from germline, CDR1 is SGHNT and CDR2 is YYREEE (reference sequence). The CDR3 bases are TGTGCCAGCAGCCCGGGGGGGCGGAGCTCCTACGAGCAGTACTTC. This gives the protein CASSPGGRSSYEQYF.

This chain uses TRBV7-2 with TRBJ1-1; D gene uncertain. CDR3 length: 13 residues. Germline V gene data show CDR1 as SGHTA and CDR2 as FQGNSA. V gave up 1 base and J gave up 1 base, with 4 bases separating them. The CDR3 protein is CASSLGQNTEAFF. The CDR3 DNA reads TGTGCCAGCAGCTTAGGGCAGAACACTGAAGCTTTCTTT.

This clone has just a few counts. The chain links TRBV18 to TRBJ2-7, with 9 positions matching TRBD1. V lost 6 bases, J lost 6 bases, and 9 bases stayed unmatched. The CDR3 loop spans 14 amino acids. The germline V gene has CDR1 KGHSH and CDR2 LQKENI. CDR3 sequence: CASSPGQGLGEQYF. The CDR3 DNA follows: TGTGCCAGCTCGCCGGGACAGGGTTTAGGCGAGCAGTACTTC.

V and J are TRBV15 and TRBJ2-3; D might be TRBD2 (5 bases). This CDR3 contains 14 residues. The V end lost 5 bases, the J end lost 4 bases, and 13 bases lay between the germline ends. CDR1 is LNHNV, CDR2 YYDKDF, per germline (reference sequence). The CDR3 sequence is CATSRFNGADTQYF. The DNA of the CDR3 is TGTGCCACCAGCCGATTCAACGGGGCAGATACGCAGTATTTT.

V usage is TRBV11-2 and J usage is TRBJ2-7; 12 bases are a match to TRBD2. V shed 5 bases and J 0 bases; nucleotides not matched to a gene: 5. CDR3 length: 16 residues. Germline CDR1 reads SGHAT; CDR2 reads FQNNGV. CDR3 residues: CASSLTSGGFSYEQYF. The CDR3, as DNA: TGTGCCAGCAGCCTAACTAGCGGGGGGTTCTCCTACGAGCAGTACTTC.

The rearrangement links TRBV5-1 to TRBJ1-4, with D tentatively TRBD1 (6 bases). CDR3 length: 15 residues. Germline CDR1 reads SGHRS; CDR2 reads YFSETQ. The V and J ends lost 4 bases and 7 bases respectively, with 17 bases between them. The CDR3 nucleotides are TGCGCCAGCAGCGCAGGGGATACGGTTGGTGAAAAACTGTTTTTT. It specifies CASSAGDTVGEKLFF.

The chain links TRBV7-2 to TRBJ1-2; 12 bases line up with TRBD1. In germline, CDR1 is SGHTA, CDR2 FQGNSA. The CDR3 has 14 amino acids. V lost 8 bases, J lost 4 bases, and 5 bases stayed unmatched. This chain's CDR3 is CASGDRGLSYGYTF. The CDR3, as DNA: TGTGCCAGCGGGGACAGGGGGCTGTCCTATGGCTACACCTTC.

V usage is TRBV6-6 and J usage is TRBJ1-6, with no clear D. Per germline, CDR1 MNHNY and CDR2 SVGAGI (reference sequence). The V gene lost 4 bases and the J gene lost 13 bases, with 14 bases spanning the gap. CDR3 length: 13 residues. The CDR3 reads CASSLRTRSPLHF. CDR3 coding DNA: TGTGCCAGCAGTTTAAGAACCAGGTCCCCCCTCCACTTT.

The rearrangement uses TRBV28 and TRBJ2-2; weak D call: TRBD2 (6 bases). The germline V gene has CDR1 MDHEN and CDR2 SYDVKM. Trimming shortened V by 3 bases and J by 4 bases, and 12 bases separated the two germline ends. This CDR3 has 15 residues. DNA of the CDR3: TGTGCCAGCAGTTTTGGAGGGTCTGGCACCGGGGAGCTGTTTTTT. Translated: CASSFGGSGTGELFF.

The V and J genes are TRBV15 and TRBJ2-1, with a tentative D call TRBD1 (5 bases). The CDR3 totals 15 residues. Germline CDR1 LNHNV, CDR2 YYDKDF (reference sequence). V was pared by 0 bases and J by 5 bases, with 11 bases between. DNA of the CDR3: TGTGCCACCAGCAGAGATAGTCCAGGGAACAATGAGCAGTTCTTC. It translates to CATSRDSPGNNEQFF. The full variable domain, in which reference TRBV15 and TRBJ2-1 provide the parts outside the CDR3, is DAMVIQNPRYQVTQFGKPVTLSCSQTLNHNVMYWYQQKSSQAPKLLFHYYDKDFNNEADTPDNFQSRRPNTSFCFLDIRSPGLGDTAMYLCATSRDSPGNNEQFFGPGTRLTVL.

The chain uses TRBV7-9 and TRBJ2-3; 7 positions match TRBD2. The CDR3 is 16 amino acids. CDR1 SEHNR and CDR2 FQNEAQ come from the germline V gene (reference sequence). Unmatched junction bases numbered 6, after V lost 1 base and J lost 2 bases. Written as DNA, the CDR3 is TGTGCCAGCAGCTTAGGCCTAGCGGAGACCACAGATACGCAGTATTTT. Translated: CASSLGLAETTDTQYF.

The chain joins TRBV5-5 to TRBJ2-7; 10 nucleotides align to TRBD2. With V trimmed by 0 bases and J by 0 bases, 6 bases remained unmatched. Germline V gene lookup returns CDR1 SGHKS and CDR2 YYEKEE (reference sequence). The CDR3 is 17 amino acids. As DNA, the CDR3 is TGTGCCAGCAGCTTGGAAGGAGCGGGAGGGATCTCCTACGAGCAGTACTTC. Its protein is CASSLEGAGGISYEQYF.